A single sample is the source of the 29 T cell receptor beta chains below, sequenced in a study of blood T cells in healthy people across ages. Primers used in a second PCR of roughly 6 to 12 cycles were a sample-barcoded 5' primer and a J-beta primer mix. TCRdb redid the calling of the 5' RACE reads with MiXCR, one entry per CDR3 protein. Here the sample spans 250,000 to 300,000 distinct CDR3 sequences, 25% to 30% being singletons. Sequenced: blood. Receptors were obtained from a woman between 65 and 79 years old in good health.

The J gene is TRBJ1-6, the V gene TRBV4-3; no clear D gene. Germline CDR1 LGHNA, CDR2 YSLEER. The V end lost 1 base, the J end lost 6 bases, and 7 bases lay between the germline ends. CDR3 length: 14 residues. CDR3 residues: CASSQVLGNSPLHF. The CDR3, as DNA: TGCGCCAGCAGCCAAGTCTTGGGTAATTCACCCCTCCACTTT.

With respect to this clonotype: Given a much more abundant clone one base away, this may be a read error. The rearrangement links TRBV7-8 to TRBJ2-1; 12 bases align to TRBD2. Germline assignment: CDR1 SGHVS and CDR2 FQNEAQ. The CDR3 spans 16 residues. For the CDR3, the DNA is TGTGCCAGCAGCTTAGAGGCTAGCGGGAGGGGCAATGAGCGGTTCTTC. Encoded protein: CASSLEASGRGNERFF.

This clonotype was counted a few times. A read error is likely, as this CDR3 ends without the conserved phenylalanine or tryptophan. No DNA is shown, since the ends of the CDR3 on it are uncertain; the CDR3 is the one TCRdb lists. CDR3 protein: CASSYSMA. V is TRBV6-6 and J is TRBJ1-4. The CDR3 has 8 residues if both end residues are counted. The germline gives CDR1 MNHNY, CDR2 SVGAGI (reference sequence).

The chain employs TRBV14 and TRBJ2-1; no definite D call. The CDR3 loop spans 15 amino acids. Trimming pared 4 bases from V and 3 bases from J, leaving 13 bases between. In germline, CDR1 is SGHDN, CDR2 FVKESK. In DNA form, the CDR3 reads TGTGCCAGCAGCCTCAATGGTCCGGACTACAATGAGCAGTTCTTC. Its translation is CASSLNGPDYNEQFF.

The chain carries TRBV10-3 and TRBJ2-7; TRBD2 matches at 13 bases. V lost 1 base and J lost 6; bases outside the gene matches: 12. Germline-derived CDR1 and CDR2 are ENHRY and SYGVKD. This CDR3 has 18 amino acids. The chain's CDR3 is CAISELLAGGPSVSEQYF. The CDR3, as DNA: TGTGCCATCAGTGAGTTACTAGCGGGAGGGCCCTCGGTAAGCGAGCAGTACTTC.

In its sample, this clonotype was seen once. CDR3 nucleotides: TGTGCCAGCAGCCACCCCGGGACAGGGAGTGAAAAACTGTTTTTT. Translation gives CASSHPGTGSEKLFF. The chain employs TRBV27 and TRBJ1-4, with 9 positions matching TRBD1. With V trimmed by 6 bases and J by 7 bases, 9 bases remained unmatched. Germline CDR1 is MNHEY and CDR2 is SMNVEV (reference sequence). The CDR3 runs 15 residues.

There are a few counts of this clonotype. The J gene is TRBJ1-5, the V gene TRBV2; tentative D call: TRBD1 (5 bases). Trimming cost V 3 bases and J 5 bases, with 8 bases left between them. Germline V lookup: CDR1 SNHLY, CDR2 FYNNEI. The CDR3 has 13 amino acids. This CDR3 is CASSEGLHQPQHF. The DNA of the CDR3 is TGTGCCAGCAGTGAGGGACTTCATCAGCCCCAGCATTTT.

The rearrangement uses TRBV20-1 and TRBJ1-1, with a tentative D call TRBD1 (6 bases). V was clipped by 0 bases and J by 0 bases, with 14 bases between them. This CDR3 is built from 16 residues. In germline, CDR1 is DFQATT, CDR2 SNEGSKA (reference sequence). The CDR3 sequence: CSARDPNGQLNTEAFF. In nucleotides, the CDR3 is TGCAGTGCTAGAGATCCCAATGGACAGCTGAACACTGAAGCTTTCTTT.

This clonotype was picked up many times. This chain uses TRBV7-2 with TRBJ2-1, with 10 bases lining up with TRBD2. The junction had 20 bases not matched to a gene; V was cut back by 6 bases and J by 9 bases. The CDR3 has 18 residues. CDR1 SGHTA and CDR2 FQGNSA come from the germline V gene. CDR3 sequence: CASSGPRSPSGRDGEQFF. The CDR3 DNA sequence: TGTGCCAGCAGTGGTCCCCGCAGTCCTAGCGGGAGAGACGGTGAGCAGTTCTTC.

This clonotype occurred a few times. The J gene is TRBJ2-3, the V gene TRBV7-2, with D perhaps TRBD2 (6 bases). Germline loops: CDR1 SGHTA, CDR2 FQGNSA. The V end lost 5 bases, the J end lost 4 bases, and 19 bases lay between the germline ends. The CDR3 is 16 amino acids. CDR3 in amino acids: CASSRTTPVPPDTQYF. The CDR3 DNA follows: TGTGCCAGCAGCAGGACTACCCCGGTCCCTCCAGATACGCAGTATTTT.

As regards this clonotype: The missing conserved phenylalanine or tryptophan at the end of this CDR3 makes a read error likely. The rearrangement links TRBV3-1 to TRBJ1-1; D remains ambiguous. The CDR3 has 16 amino acids. The V and J ends lost 0 bases and 3 bases respectively, with 14 bases between them. CDR1 LGHDT and CDR2 YNNKEL come from the germline V gene (reference sequence). CDR3 amino acids: CASSQEGELMDTEAFS. Here the CDR3 DNA reads TGTGCCAGCAGCCAAGAGGGTGAACTTATGGACACTGAAGCTTTCTCT.

The chain carries TRBV29-1 and TRBJ2-3, with 8 bases that match TRBD2. Germline V gives CDR1 SQVTM, CDR2 ANQGSEA. CDR3 length: 14 residues. With V trimmed by 5 bases and J by 0 bases, 4 bases remained unmatched. CDR3 sequence (DNA): TGCAGCGTTTGTGCGGGAGGTAGCACAGATACGCAGTATTTT. Translated: CSVCAGGSTDTQYF.

This chain joins TRBV23-1 and TRBJ2-5; TRBD2 matches at 8 bases. Judging by the DNA end, TRBJ2-7 fits better; the J call may be wrong. TRBV23-1 is an ORF, with its function uncertain. This CDR3 has 14 amino acids. CDR3 in amino acids: CASSHKSGLVEQYF. CDR3 nucleotides: TGCGCCAGCAGTCACAAATCGGGACTAGTCGAGCAGTACTTC.

This clonotype occurred a few times. The V and J genes are TRBV27 and TRBJ2-4; tentatively, D is TRBD1 (6 bases). Germline CDR1 and CDR2: MNHEY and SMNVEV (reference sequence). V lost 4 bases and J lost 3, with 19 bases in between. This CDR3 has 17 residues. CDR3 region: CASSSRLKQGVKNIQYF. Here the CDR3 DNA reads TGTGCCAGCAGTTCGAGACTCAAACAGGGAGTCAAAAACATTCAGTACTTC.

The chain joins TRBV15 to TRBJ1-4, with a possible D match to TRBD1 (5 bases). CDR1 LNHNV and CDR2 YYDKDF come from the germline V gene (reference sequence). V was shortened by 4 bases and J by 0 bases, with 18 bases between the two germline ends. This CDR3 region has 18 residues. CDR3 protein: CATSIIPGTLATNEKLFF. CDR3 sequence (DNA): TGTGCCACCAGCATTATACCAGGGACTCTAGCAACTAATGAAAAACTGTTTTTT.

V and J are TRBV5-1 and TRBJ1-1; D call uncertain. CDR1 and CDR2 (germline): SGHRS, YFSETQ. The CDR3 is made up of 15 amino acids. The V gene lost 6 bases and the J gene lost 0 bases, with 15 bases spanning the gap. The CDR3 nucleotides are TGCGCCAGCAAAGGCGCGGTTTCCATGAACACTGAAGCTTTCTTT. Protein product: CASKGAVSMNTEAFF.

The J gene is TRBJ2-3, the V gene TRBV3-1; 10 bases are a match to TRBD1. Per the germline V gene, CDR1 is LGHDT and CDR2 is YNNKEL (reference sequence). There are 17 residues in the CDR3. V was pared by 4 bases and J by 3 bases, with 10 bases of the junction left unmatched. CDR3 nucleotides: TGTGCCAGCAGCCTAGACCCCGGGACAGGGGTAACAGATACGCAGTATTTT. It codes for CASSLDPGTGVTDTQYF.

The V gene is TRBV20-1, the J gene TRBJ2-7, with a possible D match to TRBD2 (5 bases). In germline, CDR1 is DFQATT, CDR2 SNEGSKA (reference sequence). The V end was cut by 5 bases, the J end by 2 bases, with 13 bases between. There are 13 residues in the CDR3. CDR3: CSAGSGLTYEQYF. The CDR3 DNA reads TGCAGTGCTGGAAGCGGACTGACCTACGAGCAGTACTTC.

The chain combines TRBV5-1 with TRBJ2-1; 7 nucleotides agree with TRBD1. Germline V gives CDR1 SGHRS, CDR2 YFSETQ. The CDR3 contains 13 residues. With V trimmed by 4 bases and J by 8 bases, 6 bases remained unmatched. The CDR3 sequence: CASSIEGAYEQFF. DNA for the CDR3: TGCGCCAGCAGCATCGAGGGGGCGTATGAGCAGTTCTTC.

The CDR3 DNA reads TGCAGCGTTGACCCCAGGGGGTTGGAGACCCAGTACTTC. It encodes CSVDPRGLETQYF. This chain links TRBV29-1 with TRBJ2-5; 7 positions agree with TRBD1. Unmatched junction bases numbered 6, after V lost 3 bases and J lost 5 bases. The germline gives CDR1 SQVTM, CDR2 ANQGSEA. This CDR3 is 13 amino acids long.

The chain recombines TRBV5-1 with TRBJ2-7, with 8 bases aligning to TRBD1. Germline V gives CDR1 SGHRS, CDR2 YFSETQ. The CDR3 length is 14 residues. J lost 3 bases, V lost 4 bases, and 6 bases had no gene match. The CDR3 sequence is CASSEGQAGYEQYF. The DNA of the CDR3 is TGCGCCAGCAGCGAGGGACAGGCGGGCTACGAGCAGTACTTC.

This clonotype was picked up many times. The rearrangement joins TRBV28 to TRBJ1-1; D is possibly TRBD1 (5 bases). V lost 6 bases to trimming and J lost 1 base, with 12 bases between them. Germline assignment: CDR1 MDHEN and CDR2 SYDVKM. This CDR3 is built from 14 residues. CDR3 sequence reads: CASSEHTGNTEAFF. Here the CDR3 DNA reads TGTGCCAGCAGCGAACACACAGGGAACACTGAAGCTTTCTTT.

The V gene is TRBV28, the J gene TRBJ2-1; TRBD1 agrees at 9 bases. There are 15 residues in the CDR3. V dropped 5 bases and J dropped 5; count of bases not matched to a gene: 7. Germline-derived CDR1 and CDR2 are MDHEN and SYDVKM. For the CDR3, the DNA is TGTGCCAGCAGTCCGCGACAGGGGGATCACAATGAGCAGTTCTTC. This codes for CASSPRQGDHNEQFF.

The chain joins TRBV12-3 or TRBV12-4 to TRBJ2-5; possible D gene TRBD1, 6 bases. This CDR3 region has 14 residues. Trimming removed 1 base at V and 5 bases at J, with 11 bases between. CDR3 amino acids: CASSLEWTDETQYF. Here the CDR3 DNA reads TGTGCCAGCAGTTTAGAGTGGACAGATGAGACCCAGTACTTC.

The chain employs TRBV28 and TRBJ1-2; 7 bases fit TRBD1. This CDR3 comprises 14 residues. Germline V lookup: CDR1 MDHEN, CDR2 SYDVKM. Unmatched junction bases numbered 5, after V lost 2 bases and J lost 5 bases. DNA for the CDR3: TGTGCCAGCAGTTTACAGGGGGTGAAATATGGCTACACCTTC. As protein: CASSLQGVKYGYTF.

This clonotype was detected ten times or more. The gene calls are TRBV5-1 and TRBJ2-1; D gene uncertain. V lost 0 bases, J lost 5 bases, and 3 bases lay in between. Per germline, CDR1 SGHRS and CDR2 YFSETQ. The CDR3 has 12 residues. DNA of the CDR3: TGCGCCAGCAGCTTGGGACACAATGAGCAGTTCTTC. Translating gives CASSLGHNEQFF.

V is TRBV5-1 and J is TRBJ2-3; 7 positions match TRBD2. In germline, CDR1 is SGHRS, CDR2 YFSETQ. The trim removed 0 bases at V and 0 bases at J, leaving 4 bases unmatched. This CDR3 has 16 residues. CDR3 nucleotide sequence: TGCGCCAGCAGCTTGGGAGGACTAGGAAGCACAGATACGCAGTATTTT. Translation: CASSLGGLGSTDTQYF.

This clonotype was recorded only once. The CDR3 here is CASSQSSGETQYF. The CDR3 bases are TGCGCCAGCAGCCAAAGCTCAGGGGAGACCCAGTACTTC. This chain links TRBV4-1 with TRBJ2-1, with D tentatively TRBD1 (5 bases). The DNA end favors TRBJ2-5, so the J call may be wrong. This CDR3 is 13 amino acids long. Germline loops: CDR1 MGHRA, CDR2 YSYEKL.

This clonotype was detected only a few times. J is TRBJ2-2 and V is TRBV20-1; D is perhaps TRBD1 (6 bases). This CDR3 is 16 amino acids long. Germline CDR1 DFQATT, CDR2 SNEGSKA (reference sequence). V was pared by 6 bases and J by 0 bases, with 17 bases between. CDR3 coding DNA: TGCAGTGCACCACCTCTCGACAGGACGAACACCGGGGAGCTGTTTTTT. This codes for CSAPPLDRTNTGELFF.